The 2 T cell receptor beta chains reported below all come from one sample, sequenced in a study of cytomegalovirus exposure and HLA in healthy donors (dated 2017 in TCRdb). Receptor libraries were prepared by the immunoSEQ multiplex PCR assay. The multiplex PCR relied on a mix of 60 forward primers for TCR Vbeta segments and 13 reverse primers for TCR Jbeta segments. What TCRdb holds here is the immuneACCESS table cut down to in-frame rearrangements. Part of the clones is not present; checked against another copy, under half of the missing clones reflect an unresolved V gene, and the others are unexplained. The sample table holds about 100,000 clones, of which about four fifths were seen once. The ten top clones hold approximately 4.2% of the sample. The sample comprised PBMCs. The receptors were gathered from a woman in her 70s in good health and CMV-seropositive.

This clone was seen only a few times. This sequence joins TRBV7-2 and TRBJ1-2; D is possibly TRBD1 (5 bases). CDR1 is SGHTA and CDR2 is FQGNSA in the germline V gene. V was cut by 0 bases and J by 4 bases, with 9 bases left in between. CDR3 length: 14 residues. The CDR3 DNA reads TGTGCCAGCAGCTTAGCTGGCAGGGTCTATGGCTACACCTTC. It codes for CASSLAGRVYGYTF. The full variable domain, its missing parts supplied by reference TRBV7-2 and TRBJ1-2, is GAGVSQSPSNKVTEKGKDVELRCDPISGHTALYWYRQSLGQGLEFLIYFQGNSAPDKSGLPSDRFSAERTGGSVSTLTIQRTQQEDSAVYLCASSLAGRVYGYTFGSGTRLTVV.

The rearrangement joins TRBV6-1 to TRBJ1-5; 8 nucleotides line up with TRBD1. Unmatched junction bases numbered 6, after V lost 7 bases and J lost 4 bases. Germline assignment: CDR1 MNHNS and CDR2 SASEGT. The CDR3 consists of 14 residues. In DNA form, the CDR3 reads TGTGCCAGCACCGTGACAGGGGCGAATCAGCCCCAGCATTTT. Its translation is CASTVTGANQPQHF.